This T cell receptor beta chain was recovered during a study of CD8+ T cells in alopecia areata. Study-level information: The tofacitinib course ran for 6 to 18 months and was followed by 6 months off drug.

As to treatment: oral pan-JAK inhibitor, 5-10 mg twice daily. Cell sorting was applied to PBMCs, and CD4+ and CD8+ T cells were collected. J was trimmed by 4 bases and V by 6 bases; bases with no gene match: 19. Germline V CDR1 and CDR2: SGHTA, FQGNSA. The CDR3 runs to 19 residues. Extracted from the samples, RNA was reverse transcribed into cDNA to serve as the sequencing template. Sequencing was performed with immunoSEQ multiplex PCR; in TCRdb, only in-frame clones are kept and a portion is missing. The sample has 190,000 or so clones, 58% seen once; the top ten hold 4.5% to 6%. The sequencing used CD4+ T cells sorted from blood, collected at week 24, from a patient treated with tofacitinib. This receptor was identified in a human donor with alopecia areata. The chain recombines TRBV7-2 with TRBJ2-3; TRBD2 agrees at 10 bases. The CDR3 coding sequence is TGTGCCAGCAGACATAAAGGGGGCCAGCGGGAGGGAGGCCCAGATACGCAGTATTTT. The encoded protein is CASRHKGGQREGGPDTQYF.